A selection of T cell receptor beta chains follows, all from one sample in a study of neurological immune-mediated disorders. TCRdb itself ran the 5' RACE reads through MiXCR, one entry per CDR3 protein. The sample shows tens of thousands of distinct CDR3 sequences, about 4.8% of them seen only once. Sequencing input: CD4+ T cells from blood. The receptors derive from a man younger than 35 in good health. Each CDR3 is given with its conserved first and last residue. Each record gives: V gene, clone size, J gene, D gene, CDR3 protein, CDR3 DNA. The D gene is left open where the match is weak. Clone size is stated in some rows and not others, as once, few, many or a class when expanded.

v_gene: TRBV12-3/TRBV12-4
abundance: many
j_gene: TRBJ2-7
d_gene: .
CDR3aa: CASSPRQEPYEQYF
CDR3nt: TGTGCCAGCAGTCCCCGGCAGGAGCCCTACGAGCAGTACTTC

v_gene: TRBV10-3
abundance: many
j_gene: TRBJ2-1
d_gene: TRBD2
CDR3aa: CASRTSGGADEQFF
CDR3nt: TGTGCCAGCAGAACTAGCGGGGGGGCCGATGAGCAGTTCTTC

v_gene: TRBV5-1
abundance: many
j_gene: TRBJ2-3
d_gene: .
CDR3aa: CASSLQAGPDTQYF
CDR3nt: TGCGCCAGCAGCTTGCAGGCAGGGCCAGATACGCAGTATTTT

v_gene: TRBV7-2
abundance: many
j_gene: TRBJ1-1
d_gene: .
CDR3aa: CASSLYNGGTEAFF
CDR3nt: TGTGCCAGCAGCTTATATAACGGAGGGACTGAAGCTTTCTTT

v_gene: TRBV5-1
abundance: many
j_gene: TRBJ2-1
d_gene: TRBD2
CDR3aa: CASSPPLAGGNNEQFF
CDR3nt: TGCGCCAGCAGCCCCCCCCTAGCGGGGGGCAACAATGAGCAGTTCTTC

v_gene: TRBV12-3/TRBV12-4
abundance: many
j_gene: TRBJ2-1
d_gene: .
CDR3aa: CASSWTEGVEQFF
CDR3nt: TGTGCCAGCAGTTGGACAGAGGGCGTTGAGCAGTTCTTC

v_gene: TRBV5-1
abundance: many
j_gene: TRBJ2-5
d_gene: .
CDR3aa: CASSYHAATETQYF
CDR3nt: TGCGCCAGCAGCTACCATGCCGCAACGGAGACCCAGTACTTC

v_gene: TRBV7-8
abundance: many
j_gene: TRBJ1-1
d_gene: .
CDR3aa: CASSPRWTNLQAFF
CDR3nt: TGTGCCAGCAGCCCGCGCTGGACCAACCTCCAAGCTTTCTTT

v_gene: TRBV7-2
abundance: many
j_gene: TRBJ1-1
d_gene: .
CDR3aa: CASSLAGGNTEAFF
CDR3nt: TGTGCCAGCAGCTTAGCGGGGGGGAACACTGAAGCTTTCTTT

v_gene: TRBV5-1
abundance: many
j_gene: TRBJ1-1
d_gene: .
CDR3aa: CASSLRGVSLVTEAFF
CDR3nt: TGCGCCAGCAGCTTGAGGGGCGTTTCATTAGTCACTGAAGCTTTCTTT

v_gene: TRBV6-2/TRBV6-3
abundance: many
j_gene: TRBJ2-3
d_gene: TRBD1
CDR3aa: CASSQDRRPTDTQYF
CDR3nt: TGTGCCAGCAGCCAGGACAGGAGACCCACAGATACGCAGTATTTT

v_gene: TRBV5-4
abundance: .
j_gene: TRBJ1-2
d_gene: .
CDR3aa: CASSFKTVNAGLGYGYTF
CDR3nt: TGTGCCAGCAGCTTTAAGACGGTAAACGCCGGGCTTGGCTATGGCTACACCTTC

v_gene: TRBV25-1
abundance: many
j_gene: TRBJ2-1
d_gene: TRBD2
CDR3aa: CASSGPSGRFEQFF
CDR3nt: TGTGCCAGCAGTGGCCCTAGCGGTCGGTTCGAGCAGTTCTTC

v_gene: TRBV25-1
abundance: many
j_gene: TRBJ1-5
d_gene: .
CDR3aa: CASSAGMDQPQHF
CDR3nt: TGTGCCAGCAGTGCTGGGATGGATCAGCCCCAGCATTTT

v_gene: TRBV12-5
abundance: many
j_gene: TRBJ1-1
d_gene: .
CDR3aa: CASGLGGQTEAFF
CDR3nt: TGTGCTAGTGGTTTGGGGGGCCAGACTGAAGCTTTCTTT

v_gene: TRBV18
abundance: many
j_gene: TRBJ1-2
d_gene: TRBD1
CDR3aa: CANSPRQGSVGYTF
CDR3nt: TGTGCCAACTCACCTCGACAGGGGAGTGTTGGCTACACCTTC

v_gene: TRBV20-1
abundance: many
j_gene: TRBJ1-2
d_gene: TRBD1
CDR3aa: CSAGDRGTYGYTF
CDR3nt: TGCAGTGCTGGGGACAGGGGGACGTATGGCTACACCTTC

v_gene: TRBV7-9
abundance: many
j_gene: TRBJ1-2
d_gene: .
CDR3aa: CASSLTGGLRGYTF
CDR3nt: TGTGCCAGCAGCTTAACGGGGGGACTGCGTGGCTACACCTTC

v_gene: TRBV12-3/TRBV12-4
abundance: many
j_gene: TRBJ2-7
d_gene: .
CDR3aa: CASSPPGVDEQYF
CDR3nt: TGTGCCAGCAGTCCGCCAGGGGTAGACGAGCAGTACTTC

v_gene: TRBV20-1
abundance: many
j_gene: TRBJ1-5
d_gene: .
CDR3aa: CSAGGRGDQPQHF
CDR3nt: TGCAGTGCTGGGGGGAGGGGGGATCAGCCCCAGCATTTT